These T cell receptor beta chains were read from a single sample in a study of shared clonotypes between healthy human individuals. Measured with immunoSEQ multiplex PCR; TCRdb has only the in-frame clones, and not every one. The sample shows about 2.4 million clones, 93% of them seen only once. The sample consisted of naive CD4+ T cells from PBMCs. The source is a man between 18 and 35 years old in good health. Some clones in this sample may be carry-over from other donors' samples. CDR3s include the opening cysteine and the closing phenylalanine or tryptophan. D genes are given only for firm matches.

V,J,D,CDR3
TRBV6-5,TRBJ2-5,NA,CASSPFGRAQETQYF
TRBV4-2,TRBJ2-1,TRBD2,CASSQERLAGGGEQFF
TRBV7-2,TRBJ1-2,NA,CASSLAGTKNYGYTF
TRBV15,TRBJ2-3,TRBD2,CATSGLAGAPDTQYF
TRBV11-3,TRBJ1-1,NA,CASSLSRGTEAFF
TRBV5-8,TRBJ2-7,TRBD1,CASSLGQGTREYEQYF
TRBV2,TRBJ2-3,TRBD2,CASSGRTSGVGTQYF
TRBV11-2,TRBJ2-6,NA,CASSFYSGANVLTF
TRBV5-1,TRBJ1-2,NA,CASSLSRSNYGYTF
TRBV19,TRBJ1-2,NA,CASSTQRGLRNYGYTF
TRBV28,TRBJ1-5,NA,CASRIRRQPQHF
TRBV9,TRBJ2-1,NA,CASTPGGGTYNEQFF
TRBV4-3,TRBJ2-1,TRBD1,CASSPRGGQGAFSSYNEQFF
TRBV7-9,TRBJ2-5,NA,CASSPSGGGTQYF
TRBV6-5,TRBJ2-3,NA,CASRPSMGDTQYF
TRBV28,TRBJ2-3,NA,CASSSERGVADTQYF
TRBV4-1,TRBJ2-5,TRBD2,CASSQGGLAGGETQYF
TRBV19,TRBJ1-2,TRBD1,CASSRQGAEGYGYTF
TRBV28,TRBJ1-1,NA,CASSFGPTRGGRGPTNTEAFF
TRBV7-3,TRBJ2-3,NA,CASSASTDTQYF
TRBV5-1,TRBJ2-1,NA,CASSTEGGQFF
TRBV6-4,TRBJ2-2,NA,CASSRGASRNTGELFF
TRBV5-1,TRBJ2-3,NA,CASSLQDSDTQYF
TRBV15,TRBJ1-1,TRBD1,CATSRGFPRGVNTEAFF
TRBV21-1,TRBJ1-2,NA,CASSKDCLGGVDYGYTF
TRBV28,TRBJ2-3,TRBD1,CASSTHSRRQGATDTQYF
TRBV5-1,TRBJ2-7,TRBD1,CASAIMGQGAKEQYF
TRBV19,TRBJ2-4,TRBD2,CASSIGLENIQYF